What follows are 26 T cell receptor beta chains derived from one specimen sequenced in a study of molecular identifiers for immune sequencing clone quantification. TCRdb analysed the PCR reads with MiXCR anew, one entry per CDR3 protein. The table lists about 640,000 distinct CDR3 sequences, nearly 20% of them singletons. Material for sequencing was naive CD8+ T cells from blood, with Jurkat cell RNA spiked in. Subset indicated: FACS-sorted CD8+CD4-CCR7+CD45RA+ naive T cells. These receptors all come from a human donor in good health. Some libraries in this study had Jurkat cell RNA spiked in.

A remark on this clonotype: A much larger clone differs from this one at a single base, so this may be a read error. The chain uses TRBV5-1 and TRBJ2-6; 7 positions agree with TRBD1. The CDR3 consists of 19 residues. The germline CDR1 and CDR2 sequences are SGHRS and YFSETQ. Here the CDR3 reads CASSLLGGRESSGASVLTF. CDR3 bases: TGCGCCAGCAGCTTATTAGGGGGCCGAGAGAGCTCTGGGGCCAGCGTCCTGACTTTC.

The V call is TRBV5-1, the J call TRBJ2-7; D is uncertain. Trimming left V 1 base short and J 3 bases short, with 11 bases between. The CDR3 consists of 14 residues. Germline-derived CDR1 and CDR2 are SGHRS and YFSETQ. The CDR3 bases are TGCGCCAGCAGCTTGACAGTGGTTGACTACGAGCAGTACTTC. Protein product: CASSLTVVDYEQYF.

This clonotype was seen at least ten times. The chain has TRBV7-9 and TRBJ2-5, with a possible D match to TRBD1 (6 bases). Trimming pared 5 bases from V and 0 bases from J, leaving 16 bases between. The CDR3 consists of 16 residues. Germline V gene data show CDR1 as SEHNR and CDR2 as FQNEAQ (reference sequence). As DNA, the CDR3 is TGTGCCAGCAGCCCTCGACAGGCGTTGTACCAAGAGACCCAGTACTTC. This gives the protein CASSPRQALYQETQYF.

This clonotype showed up just a few times. CDR3 residues: CSAGIDGLIEQYF. The CDR3 DNA reads TGCAGTGCCGGAATCGATGGGCTCATCGAGCAGTACTTC. This chain connects TRBV20-1 to TRBJ2-7; D is unresolved. This CDR3 region has 13 residues. V gave up 6 bases and J gave up 6 bases, with 18 bases separating them. Germline CDR1 is DFQATT and CDR2 is SNEGSKA (reference sequence).

In the case of this clonotype: A much larger clone sits a single nucleotide away, making a read error possible. The CDR3 reads CAGSLRSGDSNQPQHF. For the CDR3, the DNA is TGTGCCGGCAGCTTGAGGTCGGGGGATAGCAATCAGCCCCAGCATTTT. The chain uses TRBV5-5 and TRBJ1-5, with a tentative D call TRBD1 (5 bases). The CDR3 consists of 16 residues. The germline gives CDR1 SGHKS, CDR2 YYEKEE (reference sequence).

This clonotype occurred a few times. V gene TRBV3-1 combines with J gene TRBJ1-3; D is unresolved. V dropped 0 bases and J dropped 1 base, with 7 bases sitting between them. The CDR3 totals 15 residues. Germline V lookup: CDR1 LGHDT, CDR2 YNNKEL (reference sequence). In DNA form, the CDR3 reads TGTGCCAGCAGCCAAGATTATCGATCTGGAAACACCATATATTTT. Translated, it gives CASSQDYRSGNTIYF. The entire variable domain, with the rest obtained from reference TRBV3-1 and TRBJ1-3, is as follows: DTAVSQTPKYLVTQMGNDKSIKCEQNLGHDTMYWYKQDSKKFLKIMFSYNNKELIINETVPNRFSPKSPDKAHLNLHINSLELGDSAVYFCASSQDYRSGNTIYFGEGSWLTVV.

This chain connects TRBV12-3 or TRBV12-4 to TRBJ2-1, with 10 bases aligning to TRBD1. This CDR3 is built from 19 residues. V lost 4 bases and J lost 1; bases outside the gene matches: 13. This CDR3 reads CASSSPRDRGPSSYNEQFF. In DNA form, the CDR3 reads TGTGCCAGCAGTTCCCCCCGGGACAGGGGTCCGAGTTCCTACAATGAGCAGTTCTTC.

This clonotype was observed at least ten times. V usage is TRBV6-5 and J usage is TRBJ2-3, with 10 positions matching TRBD2. CDR1 MNHEY and CDR2 SVGAGI come from the germline V gene. The CDR3 has 16 residues. V lost 5 bases and J lost 0; bases outside the gene matches: 5. The DNA of the CDR3 is TGTGCCAGCAGTAAGCTAGCGGGGGCCAGCACAGATACGCAGTATTTT. Translated: CASSKLAGASTDTQYF.

About this clonotype itself: This may be a read error, as it is one base from a much larger clone. The rearrangement links TRBV29-1 to TRBJ2-3; D may match TRBD1 or TRBD2 (5 bases each). V dropped 6 bases and J dropped 4 bases, with 17 bases sitting between them. The germline V gene encodes CDR1 SQVTM and CDR2 ANQGSEA. The CDR3 runs 14 residues. The DNA for the CDR3 is TGCAGCGTCGACGCAGGACTGGGACCAGATACGCAGTATTTT. This encodes CSVDAGLGPDTQYF.

This clonotype came up many times. The chain is built from TRBV7-9 and TRBJ2-3; unclear D gene. CDR3 length equals 15 residues. V was clipped by 4 bases and J by 0 bases, with 11 bases between them. Germline loops: CDR1 SEHNR, CDR2 FQNEAQ (reference sequence). CDR3 residues: CASSSFGRSTDTQYF. For the CDR3, the DNA is TGTGCCAGCAGCTCTTTCGGGCGTAGCACAGATACGCAGTATTTT.

Ten or more counts support this clonotype. The genes are TRBV6-2 or TRBV6-3 and TRBJ2-6; TRBD1 matches at 9 bases. V dropped 0 bases and J dropped 0; count of bases not matched to a gene: 0. Germline V CDR1 and CDR2: MNHEY, SVGEGT. The CDR3 is 17 residues long. The CDR3 spells CASSYSTGGSGANVLTF. The DNA of the CDR3 is TGTGCCAGCAGTTACTCGACAGGGGGCTCTGGGGCCAACGTCCTGACTTTC.

This chain connects TRBV15 to TRBJ1-1; no reliable D call. V was trimmed by 6 bases and J by 4 bases, leaving 12 bases between them. Germline values: CDR1 LNHNV, CDR2 YYDKDF (reference sequence). The CDR3 loop spans 13 amino acids. This CDR3 is CATRAVLGTEAFF. The CDR3 DNA is TGTGCCACCAGGGCAGTCCTGGGCACTGAAGCTTTCTTT.

This chain joins TRBV2 and TRBJ2-7; D is unclear. The germline CDR1 and CDR2 sequences are SNHLY and FYNNEI. The CDR3 is made up of 12 amino acids. With 2 bases removed from V and 2 bases from J, the gap between germline ends came to 4 bases. In DNA, the CDR3 is TGTGCCAGCAGTGAATGGACCTACGAGCAGTACTTC. This sequence encodes CASSEWTYEQYF.

This clonotype showed up many times. The chain is built from TRBV2 and TRBJ2-5; TRBD1 agrees at 7 bases. Germline V lookup: CDR1 SNHLY, CDR2 FYNNEI. The trim removed 1 base at V and 1 base at J, leaving 6 bases unmatched. The CDR3 totals 16 residues. The CDR3 reads CASSEGGAGGQETQYF. The CDR3 region has the DNA TGTGCCAGCAGTGAAGGGGGAGCAGGGGGCCAAGAGACCCAGTACTTC.

This chain links TRBV2 with TRBJ2-2; tentatively, D is TRBD1 or TRBD2 (5 bases each). Germline CDR1 reads SNHLY; CDR2 reads FYNNEI. The CDR3 runs 16 residues. Trimming took off 4 bases at V and 2 bases at J, with 14 bases between the two ends. The CDR3 spells CASSAVGRTNTGELFF. CDR3 nucleotide sequence: TGTGCCAGCAGTGCGGTGGGACGGACTAACACCGGGGAGCTGTTTTTT. Based on the CDR3 plus reference TRBV2 and TRBJ2-2, the full variable domain is EPEVTQTPSHQVTQMGQEVILRCVPISNHLYFYWYRQILGQKVEFLVSFYNNEISEKSEIFDDQFSVERPDGSNFTLKIRSTKLEDSAMYFCASSAVGRTNTGELFFGEGSRLTVL.

Only a few counts were recorded for this clonotype. The V gene is TRBV4-1, the J gene TRBJ2-7, with D unresolved. This CDR3 spans 15 amino acids. Trimming took 4 bases from V and 2 from J, leaving 15 bases between them. Germline CDR1 is MGHRA and CDR2 is YSYEKL. CDR3 coding DNA: TGCGCCAGCAGCCTAAAGCACGCCCATCCCTACGAGCAGTACTTC. It codes for CASSLKHAHPYEQYF.

This clonotype turned up a few times. A much more abundant neighbour one base away suggests this may be a read error. The CDR3 region is CASSPPPAKSIQYF. DNA for the CDR3: TGTGCCAGCAGTCCACCTCCGGCCAAAAGCATTCAGTACTTC. The chain couples TRBV12-3 or TRBV12-4 to TRBJ2-4, with D unresolved. CDR3 length: 14 amino acids.

This rearrangement joins TRBV12-3 or TRBV12-4 to TRBJ2-1; 10 positions agree with TRBD2. The CDR3 sequence is 17 residues long. V gave up 6 bases and J gave up 2 bases; unmatched junction bases: 10. The CDR3 nucleotides are TGTGCCAGCAGCAGGGGGCCCAGCGGGGGGGCCTACAATGAGCAGTTCTTC. Its protein is CASSRGPSGGAYNEQFF.

Of note for this clonotype: The junction does not match germline at one end; this may be a read error. This rearrangement joins TRBV5-1 to TRBJ2-2; 8 positions agree with TRBD2. The CDR3 runs to 17 residues. Germline values: CDR1 SGHRS, CDR2 YFSETQ. CDR3 DNA: TGCGCCAGCGGCTTGGGTCCGACTAGCGAGGACACCGGGGAGCTGTTTTTT. This gives the protein CASGLGPTSEDTGELFF.

This clonotype was seen at least ten times. The chain combines TRBV11-3 with TRBJ2-1; 12 bases match TRBD1. Germline V gene data show CDR1 as SGHNT and CDR2 as YENEEA. V lost 5 bases, J lost 7 bases, and 9 bases stayed unmatched. CDR3 length equals 16 residues. Written as DNA, the CDR3 is TGTGCCAGCAGCCACAACCGGGACAGGGGGCTGAATGAGCAGTTCTTC. This codes for CASSHNRDRGLNEQFF.

The rearrangement links TRBV11-2 to TRBJ1-1; a weak D match, TRBD1 (6 bases). Germline assignment: CDR1 SGHAT and CDR2 FQNNGV. With 8 bases removed from V and 8 bases from J, the gap between germline ends came to 18 bases. The CDR3 is 13 residues long. The CDR3 protein is CASGSGHGLEAFF. CDR3 in DNA: TGTGCCAGCGGCTCGGGACACGGCCTCGAAGCTTTCTTT.

Comment on this clonotype: One end of the junction is discordant with germline, which a read error may explain. The chain couples TRBV3-1 to TRBJ1-1; a possible D gene is TRBD1 (5 bases). CDR1 is LGHDT and CDR2 is YNNKEL in the germline V gene (reference sequence). The length of the CDR3 is 14 residues. CDR3 nucleotides: TGTGCCAGCAGCCAAGGGGGCCCTTTTGATGAAGCTCTCTTT. This sequence encodes CASSQGGPFDEALF.

This clonotype has at least ten counts. V is TRBV7-6 and J is TRBJ2-6, with 9 bases fitting TRBD2. This CDR3 contains 19 residues. Germline trimming cut 5 bases from V and 1 base from J; bases unmatched to any gene: 12. The germline gives CDR1 SGHVS, CDR2 FNYEAQ. This CDR3 reads CASSLTSGARLSGANVLTF. The CDR3 bases are TGTGCCAGCAGCCTGACTAGCGGTGCCCGCCTTTCTGGGGCCAACGTCCTGACTTTC.

At least ten counts were recorded for this clonotype. The rearrangement joins TRBV9 to TRBJ2-3, with 7 bases lining up with TRBD1. Germline values: CDR1 SGDLS, CDR2 YYNGEE. Trimming cost V 4 bases and J 0 bases; bases outside gene matches: 5. The CDR3 is made up of 15 amino acids. The chain's CDR3 is CASSSGQLSTDTQYF. In DNA form, the CDR3 reads TGTGCCAGCAGCTCGGGACAGTTAAGCACAGATACGCAGTATTTT.

Regarding this clonotype: Sequence at one end of the junction differs from germline and may be a read error. The V and J genes are TRBV25-1 and TRBJ2-7; TRBD2 matches 7 bases. The CDR3 is made up of 11 amino acids. The germline gives CDR1 MGHDK, CDR2 SYGVNS. The CDR3 loop is CAGSTPGSGNF. CDR3 nucleotides: TGTGCCGGCAGCACGCCCGGAAGCGGGAACTTC.

The table lists this clonotype with a few counts. V gene TRBV6-1 combines with J gene TRBJ1-1; unclear D gene. This CDR3 is built from 16 residues. Germline V lookup: CDR1 MNHNS, CDR2 SASEGT. The V end was cut by 2 bases, the J end by 5 bases, with 18 bases between. Here the CDR3 reads CASSEINLTLGTEAFF. The CDR3 DNA follows: TGTGCCAGCAGTGAAATTAACTTGACCTTAGGGACTGAAGCTTTCTTT.